The T cell receptor (beta chain) under discussion was sequenced for a study of vaccination and CD4 T cells after COVID-19. Broader study findings: The great majority, 304 of 307 vaccine-specific clones, proved spike mono-reactive in convalescent patients.

The Oncomine TCR Beta short-read assay sequenced DNA from cultured CD4+ T cells. From CD4+ T cells that had been cultured, genomic DNA was extracted. One entry per CDR3 protein results from TCRdb running MiXCR on the PCR reads. The repertoire holds some 13,000 distinct CDR3 sequences, with roughly 56% as singletons. Regarding treatment: approximately nine-day PBMC culture with coronavirus spike peptide pools or control peptides (ViraFEST assay). For this clonotype: The antigen remains undetermined.

The source material was CD4+ T cells from blood, cultured in vitro. The clonotype was recovered from a human donor who had recovered from COVID-19.

Here the CDR3 reads CASSLQGWETQYF. The CDR3 nucleotides are TGTGCCAGCAGCTTACAGGGATGGGAGACCCAGTACTTC. The gene calls are TRBV11-2 and TRBJ2-5, with D perhaps matching TRBD1 (5 bases). The CDR3 has 13 amino acids. The V gene's germline CDR1 is SGHAT and CDR2 FQNNGV. The V gene lost 2 bases and the J gene lost 5 bases, with 9 bases spanning the gap.